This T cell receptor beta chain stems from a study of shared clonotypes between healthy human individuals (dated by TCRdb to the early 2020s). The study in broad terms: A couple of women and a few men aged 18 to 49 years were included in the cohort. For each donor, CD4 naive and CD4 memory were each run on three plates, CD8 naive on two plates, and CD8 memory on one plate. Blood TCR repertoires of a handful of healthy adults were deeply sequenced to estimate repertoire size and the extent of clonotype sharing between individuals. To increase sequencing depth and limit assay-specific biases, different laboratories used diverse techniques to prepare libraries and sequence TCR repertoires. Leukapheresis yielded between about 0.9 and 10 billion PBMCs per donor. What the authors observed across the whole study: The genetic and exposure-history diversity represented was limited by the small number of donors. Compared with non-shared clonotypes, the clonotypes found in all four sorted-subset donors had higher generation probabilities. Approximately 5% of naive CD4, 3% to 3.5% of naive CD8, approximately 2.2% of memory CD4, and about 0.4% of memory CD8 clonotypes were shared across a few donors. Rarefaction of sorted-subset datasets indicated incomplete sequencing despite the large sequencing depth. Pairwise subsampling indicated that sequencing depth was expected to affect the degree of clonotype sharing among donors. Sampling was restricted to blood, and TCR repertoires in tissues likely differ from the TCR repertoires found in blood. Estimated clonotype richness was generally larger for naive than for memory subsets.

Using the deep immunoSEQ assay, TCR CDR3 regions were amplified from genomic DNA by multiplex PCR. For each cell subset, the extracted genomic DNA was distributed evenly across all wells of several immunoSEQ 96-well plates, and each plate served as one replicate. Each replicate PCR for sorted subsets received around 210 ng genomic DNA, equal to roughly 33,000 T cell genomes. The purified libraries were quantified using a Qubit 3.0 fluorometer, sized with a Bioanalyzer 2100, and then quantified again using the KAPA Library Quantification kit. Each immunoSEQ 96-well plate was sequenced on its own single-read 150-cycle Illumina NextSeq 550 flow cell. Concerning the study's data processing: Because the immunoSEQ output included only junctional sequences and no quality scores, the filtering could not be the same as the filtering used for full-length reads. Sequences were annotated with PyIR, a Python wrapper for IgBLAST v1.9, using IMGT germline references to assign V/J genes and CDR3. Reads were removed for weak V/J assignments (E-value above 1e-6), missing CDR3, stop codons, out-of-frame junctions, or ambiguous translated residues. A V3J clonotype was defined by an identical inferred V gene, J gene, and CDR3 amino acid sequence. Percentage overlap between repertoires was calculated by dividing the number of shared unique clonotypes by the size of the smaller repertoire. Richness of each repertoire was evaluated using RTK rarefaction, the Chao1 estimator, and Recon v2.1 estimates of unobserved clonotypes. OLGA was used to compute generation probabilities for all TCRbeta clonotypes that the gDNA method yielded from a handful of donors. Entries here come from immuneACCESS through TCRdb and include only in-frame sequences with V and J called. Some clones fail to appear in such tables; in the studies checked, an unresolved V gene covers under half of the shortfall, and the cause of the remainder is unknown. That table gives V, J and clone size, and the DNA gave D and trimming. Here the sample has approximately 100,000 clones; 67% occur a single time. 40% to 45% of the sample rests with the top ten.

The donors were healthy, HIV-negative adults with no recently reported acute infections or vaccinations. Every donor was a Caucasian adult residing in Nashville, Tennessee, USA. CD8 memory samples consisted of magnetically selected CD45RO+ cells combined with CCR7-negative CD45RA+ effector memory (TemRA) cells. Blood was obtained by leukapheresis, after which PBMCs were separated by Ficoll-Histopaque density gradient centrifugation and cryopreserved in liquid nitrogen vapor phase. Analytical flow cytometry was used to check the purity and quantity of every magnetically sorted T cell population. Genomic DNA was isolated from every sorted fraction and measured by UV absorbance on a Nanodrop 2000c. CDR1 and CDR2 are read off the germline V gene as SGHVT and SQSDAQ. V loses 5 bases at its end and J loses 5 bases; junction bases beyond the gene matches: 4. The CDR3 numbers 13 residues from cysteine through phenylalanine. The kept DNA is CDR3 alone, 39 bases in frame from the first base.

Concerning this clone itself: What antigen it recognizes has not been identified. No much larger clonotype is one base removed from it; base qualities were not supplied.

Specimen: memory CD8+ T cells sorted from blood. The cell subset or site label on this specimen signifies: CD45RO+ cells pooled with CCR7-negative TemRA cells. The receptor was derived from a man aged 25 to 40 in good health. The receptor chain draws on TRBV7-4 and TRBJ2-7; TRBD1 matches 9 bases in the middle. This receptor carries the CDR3 CASSGTGSDEQYF. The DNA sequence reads TGTGCCAGCAGCGGGACAGGGTCGGACGAGCAGTACTTC.